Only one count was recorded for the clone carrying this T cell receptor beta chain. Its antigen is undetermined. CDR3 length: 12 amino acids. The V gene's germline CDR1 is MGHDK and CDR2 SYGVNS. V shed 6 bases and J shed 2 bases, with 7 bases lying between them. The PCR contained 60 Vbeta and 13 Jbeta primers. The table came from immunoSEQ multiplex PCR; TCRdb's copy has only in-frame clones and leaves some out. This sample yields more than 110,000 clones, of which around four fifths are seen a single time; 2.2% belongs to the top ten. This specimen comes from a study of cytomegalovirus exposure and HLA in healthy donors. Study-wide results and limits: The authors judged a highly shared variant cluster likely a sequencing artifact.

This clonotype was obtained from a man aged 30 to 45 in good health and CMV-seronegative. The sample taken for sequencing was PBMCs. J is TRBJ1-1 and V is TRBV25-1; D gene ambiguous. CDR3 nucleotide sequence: TGTGCCAGCAGAGCCCTAAACACTGAAGCTTTCTTT. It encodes CASRALNTEAFF.